The 29 T cell receptor beta chains below were found in one sample sequenced in a study of immune evolution from preneoplasia to lung adenocarcinoma. Here immunoSEQ multiplex PCR was the method, and the copy in TCRdb shows in-frame clones only, minus some. The table has about 3,700 clones, roughly 82% seen once. Sequencing used FFPE invasive lung adenocarcinoma tissue. The receptor source for this set is a person between 65 and 79 years old with invasive lung adenocarcinoma.

V and J are TRBV6-5 and TRBJ2-1; D gene unclear. Germline V gene sequence: CDR1 MNHEY, CDR2 SVGAGI. Trimming took 0 bases from V and 13 from J, leaving 13 bases between them. CDR3 size: 13 residues. In DNA form, the CDR3 reads TGTGCCAGCAGTTACTCCAATGACCCGACCCAGTTCTTC. Translating it yields CASSYSNDPTQFF.

CDR3 sequence reads: CASSPNTINEKLFF. The CDR3 coding sequence is TGCGCCAGCAGCCCCAACACAATTAATGAAAAACTGTTTTTT. The rearrangement joins TRBV5-1 to TRBJ1-4; D gene ambiguous. Trimming left V 4 bases short and J 4 bases short, with 11 bases between. This CDR3 region has 14 residues. Per germline, CDR1 SGHRS and CDR2 YFSETQ.

The chain uses TRBV5-1 and TRBJ2-3; D may match TRBD1 or TRBD2 (5 bases each). Per germline, CDR1 SGHRS and CDR2 YFSETQ. The CDR3 contains 14 residues. The V end was cut by 0 bases, the J end by 2 bases, with 7 bases between. The CDR3 here is CASSLVGVTDTQYF. CDR3 in DNA: TGCGCCAGCAGCTTGGTGGGGGTCACAGATACGCAGTATTTT.

This chain joins TRBV11-3 and TRBJ1-5; D is undetermined. Trimming took 4 bases from V and 2 from J, leaving 12 bases between them. This CDR3 region has 15 residues. The germline V gene has CDR1 SGHNT and CDR2 YENEEA. CDR3 sequence reads: CASSSRHRGNQPQHF. The CDR3 nucleotides are TGTGCCAGCAGCTCCCGACATCGGGGCAATCAGCCCCAGCATTTT.

By proportion, this clone is large. This chain uses TRBV29-1 with TRBJ1-5; D ambiguous. V was cut by 3 bases and J by 7 bases, with 13 bases left in between. The CDR3 is 13 amino acids. Germline lookup yields CDR1 SQVTM and CDR2 ANQGSEA. The CDR3 loop is CSVDGGYRQPQHF. DNA of the CDR3: TGCAGCGTTGACGGAGGGTATCGCCAGCCCCAGCATTTT.

V is TRBV6-1 and J is TRBJ1-5, with TRBD1 as a possible D gene (5 bases). V was pared by 6 bases and J by 7 bases, with 13 bases between. CDR3 size: 13 residues. Germline V lookup: CDR1 MNHNS, CDR2 SASEGT. CDR3 amino acids: CASRGRATQPQHF. As DNA, the CDR3 is TGTGCCAGCAGGGGCAGGGCGACGCAGCCCCAGCATTTT.

This clone was counted a single time. The chain employs TRBV30 and TRBJ1-5; perhaps TRBD1 as D (6 bases). The V end was cut by 4 bases, the J end by 0 bases, with 16 bases between. The germline V gene encodes CDR1 GTSNPN and CDR2 SVGIG (reference sequence). CDR3 size: 16 residues. CDR3 protein: CAWNRGQLHSNQPQHF. CDR3 nucleotide sequence: TGTGCCTGGAATAGAGGACAGCTCCATAGCAATCAGCCCCAGCATTTT.

This clone is a singleton in its sample. The V call is TRBV6-6, the J call TRBJ2-5, with 7 nucleotides matching TRBD1. The end of the DNA aligns better with TRBJ2-7, so the J call may be wrong. CDR1 is MNHNY and CDR2 is SVGAGI in the germline V gene (reference sequence). The CDR3 spans 15 residues. The CDR3 DNA sequence: TGTGCCAGCAGACCCCCGGGACAGTGGAACTACGAGCAGTACTTC. Its translation: CASRPPGQWNYEQYF.

The genes are TRBV14 and TRBJ2-7; 10 bases fit TRBD2. The CDR3 is made up of 16 amino acids. The V segment lost 4 bases and the J segment 2 bases; nucleotides outside the gene matches: 8. Looked up from germline, CDR1 is SGHDN and CDR2 is FVKESK. Here the CDR3 DNA reads TGTGCCAGCAGCCCAGCTAGCGGGAGACCCCCCTACGAGCAGTACTTC. This translates into CASSPASGRPPYEQYF.

This clone showed up just a few times. The chain recombines TRBV11-2 with TRBJ2-7; D not resolved. This CDR3 spans 12 amino acids. Trimming removed 5 bases from V and 6 bases from J, with 11 bases in between. Per germline, CDR1 SGHAT and CDR2 FQNNGV. CDR3 in amino acids: CASSAAPGEQYF. The CDR3 DNA reads as TGTGCCAGCAGCGCGGCCCCGGGCGAGCAGTACTTC.

This CDR3 is CASSPRSRTDGEAFF. In DNA, the CDR3 is TGTGCCAGCAGCCCGCGTAGTAGGACGGACGGTGAAGCTTTCTTT. This chain uses TRBV11-2 with TRBJ1-1; no reliable D call. Per the germline V gene, CDR1 is SGHAT and CDR2 is FQNNGV. This CDR3 region has 15 residues. Deletions cut 5 bases from V and 7 bases from J, with 20 bases between.

The rearrangement uses TRBV28 and TRBJ2-7, with D tentatively TRBD1 or TRBD2 (5 bases each). CDR3 length equals 16 residues. V was cut by 2 bases and J by 2 bases, with 16 bases left in between. Germline V gives CDR1 MDHEN, CDR2 SYDVKM. CDR3 loop: CASSLMPPLGAYEQYF. The CDR3 bases are TGTGCCAGCAGTTTAATGCCCCCCTTGGGGGCCTACGAGCAGTACTTC.

A note on this clone: Other DNA sequences within the sample encode an identical CDR3. This rearrangement joins TRBV30 to TRBJ1-1, with 8 bases aligning to TRBD1. The CDR3 is 14 residues long. Germline-derived CDR1 and CDR2 are GTSNPN and SVGIG (reference sequence). Germline trimming cut 1 base from V and 5 bases from J; bases unmatched to any gene: 6. CDR3 DNA sequence: TGTGCCTGGAGTGAGACAGGGGCCCTAACTGAAGCTTTCTTT. Translation gives CAWSETGALTEAFF.

This chain connects TRBV5-1 to TRBJ2-7, with 9 bases lining up with TRBD2. The J segment lost 0 bases and the V segment lost 4 bases, leaving 8 bases of the junction unmatched. CDR1 SGHRS and CDR2 YFSETQ come from the germline V gene. This CDR3 is 16 amino acids long. The CDR3 DNA sequence: TGCGCCAGCAGCCGAGGGACTAGCTACGACTCCTACGAGCAGTACTTC. Residues: CASSRGTSYDSYEQYF.

J is TRBJ1-1 and V is TRBV5-5; D remains unclear. Germline V CDR1 and CDR2: SGHKS, YYEKEE (reference sequence). The CDR3 is 13 residues long. Trimming took off 1 base at V and 1 base at J, with 5 bases between the two ends. This CDR3 is CASSLKGNTEAFF. As DNA, the CDR3 is TGTGCCAGCAGCTTGAAGGGGAACACTGAAGCTTTCTTT.

This rearrangement joins TRBV6-4 to TRBJ2-3, with unresolved D. There are 11 residues in the CDR3. Trimming removed 10 bases from V and 5 bases from J, with 10 bases in between. Germline-derived CDR1 and CDR2 are MRHNA and SNTAGT. The CDR3, as DNA: TGTGCCACCAGCTCCGGAGATACGCAGTATTTT. It codes for CATSSGDTQYF.

Here the CDR3 DNA reads TGTGCCAGCAGCCCCGTCCAGGGACTTGGCGACGAGCAGTACTTC. Translating it yields CASSPVQGLGDEQYF. This chain joins TRBV7-6 and TRBJ2-7, with D perhaps matching TRBD2 (6 bases). Germline V CDR1 and CDR2: SGHVS, FNYEAQ. V lost 5 bases and J 5 bases, leaving 19 bases between the germline ends. The CDR3 totals 15 residues.

This rearrangement joins TRBV10-1 to TRBJ2-5; no clear D. V was cut by 8 bases and J by 7 bases, with 20 bases left in between. CDR1 and CDR2 from the germline V gene are WNHNN and SYGVQD (reference sequence). The CDR3 consists of 14 residues. CDR3 loop: CASAPSMASGTQYF. In DNA form, the CDR3 reads TGCGCCAGCGCTCCTAGTATGGCCTCGGGGACCCAGTACTTC.

The chain joins TRBV11-2 to TRBJ2-7, with D perhaps TRBD1 (6 bases). The CDR3 sequence is 14 residues long. The V end was cut by 9 bases, the J end by 0 bases, with 15 bases between. In germline, CDR1 is SGHAT, CDR2 FQNNGV. The CDR3 sequence is CASKMGHSSYEQYF. Here the CDR3 DNA reads TGTGCCAGTAAGATGGGACATAGCTCCTACGAGCAGTACTTC. The variable domain in full, with the rest retrieved from reference TRBV11-2 and TRBJ2-7, is EAGVAQSPRYKIIEKRQSVAFWCNPISGHATLYWYQQILGQGPKLLIQFQNNGVVDDSQLPKDRFSAERLKGVDSTLKIQPAKLEDSAVYLCASKMGHSSYEQYFGPGTRLTVT.

The chain uses TRBV19 and TRBJ2-7, with 13 bases aligning to TRBD2. Germline V gives CDR1 LNHDA, CDR2 SQIVND (reference sequence). This CDR3 comprises 13 residues. The ends lost 6 bases at V and 5 bases at J; junction bases unmatched: 1. The CDR3 spells CASRGLAGDEQYF. The CDR3 DNA reads TGTGCCAGTAGAGGACTAGCGGGAGACGAGCAGTACTTC.

J is TRBJ2-1 and V is TRBV11-2, with D perhaps matching TRBD2 (7 bases). Trimming shortened V by 4 bases and J by 6 bases, and 19 bases separated the two germline ends. The germline CDR1 and CDR2 sequences are SGHAT and FQNNGV. The CDR3 runs to 16 residues. Written as DNA, the CDR3 is TGTGCCAGCAGCTCACCATTCCGGGGAGGGGGCAATGAGCAGTTCTTC. It translates to CASSSPFRGGGNEQFF.

The rearrangement links TRBV28 to TRBJ2-2; no clear D gene. This CDR3 is 17 amino acids long. Germline V CDR1 and CDR2: MDHEN, SYDVKM. Trimming left V 2 bases short and J 3 bases short, with 16 bases between. The CDR3 loop is CASSLRLAAVYTGELFF. The CDR3 nucleotides read TGTGCCAGCAGTTTAAGGCTCGCTGCTGTATACACCGGGGAGCTGTTTTTT.

This clone was observed a few times. The chain is built from TRBV5-6 and TRBJ2-1, with D possibly matching TRBD1 (5 bases). Trimming pared 1 base from V and 4 bases from J, leaving 6 bases between. The CDR3 consists of 13 residues. Germline V gene data show CDR1 as SGHDT and CDR2 as YYEEEE. CDR3 loop: CASSLRTYNEQFF. CDR3 coding DNA: TGTGCCAGCAGCTTGCGGACATACAATGAGCAGTTCTTC.

V gene TRBV5-6 combines with J gene TRBJ2-2; TRBD2 matches 13 bases. From germline, CDR1 is SGHDT and CDR2 YYEEEE. The V and J ends lost 4 bases and 4 bases, in that order; junction bases with no gene match: 4. The CDR3 runs 16 residues. The CDR3 here is CASSEGLAGFTGELFF. CDR3 nucleotide sequence: TGTGCCAGCAGCGAGGGACTAGCGGGATTCACCGGGGAGCTGTTTTTT.

The chain has TRBV2 and TRBJ2-7; no clear D. CDR3 length: 11 amino acids. Germline CDR1 SNHLY, CDR2 FYNNEI. V was shortened by 7 bases and J by 3 bases, with 7 bases between the two germline ends. This CDR3 is CASTANYEQYF. The CDR3 DNA reads as TGTGCCAGCACCGCAAACTACGAGCAGTACTTC.

The chain links TRBV7-3 to TRBJ2-2; 9 nucleotides line up with TRBD1. Trimming at V came to 5 bases and at J to 5 bases, leaving 6 bases not matched to a gene. The CDR3 spans 15 residues. The germline V gene has CDR1 SGHTA and CDR2 FQGTGA. DNA for the CDR3: TGTGCCAGCAGCCTCCTACAGGGGGCAACCGGGGAGCTGTTTTTT. It specifies CASSLLQGATGELFF.

The rearrangement links TRBV19 to TRBJ2-7, with D uncertain. V gave up 11 bases and J gave up 6 bases, with 20 bases separating them. From germline, CDR1 is LNHDA and CDR2 SQIVND (reference sequence). The CDR3 contains 13 residues. The CDR3 DNA is TGTGCCGGCCTCTCCCAGGAGAAGGGCGAGCAGTACTTC. This encodes CAGLSQEKGEQYF.

The V call is TRBV7-2, the J call TRBJ1-5; D possibly corresponds to TRBD1 (5 bases). Trimming removed 1 base at V and 6 bases at J, with 13 bases between. This CDR3 comprises 15 residues. The germline V gene has CDR1 SGHTA and CDR2 FQGNSA. CDR3 sequence reads: CASSLVGSGSQPQHF. The CDR3 nucleotides read TGTGCCAGCAGCTTAGTGGGTTCAGGGAGTCAGCCCCAGCATTTT. The whole variable domain, remainder taken from reference TRBV7-2 and TRBJ1-5, is GAGVSQSPSNKVTEKGKDVELRCDPISGHTALYWYRQSLGQGLEFLIYFQGNSAPDKSGLPSDRFSAERTGGSVSTLTIQRTQQEDSAVYLCASSLVGSGSQPQHFGDGTRLSIL.

The rearrangement links TRBV10-2 to TRBJ2-1; 10 nucleotides line up with TRBD2. Unmatched junction bases numbered 6, after V lost 2 bases and J lost 14 bases. Germline CDR1 reads WSHSY; CDR2 reads SAAADI. This CDR3 comprises 13 residues. CDR3 sequence reads: CASSEQAGGPEFF. Written as DNA, the CDR3 is TGCGCCAGCAGTGAGCAAGCGGGAGGGCCGGAGTTCTTC.